This entry lists 8 T cell receptor beta chains sequenced from one sample in a study of cytomegalovirus exposure and HLA in healthy donors. The primer mix had 60 Vbeta and 13 Jbeta primers. The protocol was immunoSEQ multiplex PCR, while the TCRdb copy is restricted to in-frame clones and leaves out a portion. This sample has about 160,000 clones, with roughly four fifths found just once. The sample consisted of PBMCs. The receptors were sampled from a woman aged 18-35 years in good health and CMV-seronegative.

For this clone: One end of the junction does not line up with germline, which may come from a read error. This chain uses TRBV5-4 with TRBJ2-1; D is ambiguous. From germline, CDR1 is SGHNT and CDR2 YYREEE (reference sequence). CDR3 length: 13 residues. The CDR3 nucleotides are TGTGCCAGCAGCTTGACCAGAAACAATGGGCAGTTCTTC. Translation gives CASSLTRNNGQFF.

The V call is TRBV2, the J call TRBJ2-7, with D maybe TRBD1 (6 bases). Per the germline V gene, CDR1 is SNHLY and CDR2 is FYNNEI. The CDR3 runs to 16 residues. Trimming stripped 7 bases from V and 2 bases from J, with 21 bases between. CDR3 residues: CASTKGSNRVPYEQYF. The CDR3 nucleotides read TGTGCCAGCACTAAGGGGTCAAACAGGGTGCCCTACGAGCAGTACTTC.

The chain uses TRBV29-1 and TRBJ1-1; the D gene is possibly TRBD1 (6 bases). The CDR3 spans 12 residues. CDR1 and CDR2 (germline): SQVTM, ANQGSEA. The V end lost 7 bases, the J end lost 6 bases, and 15 bases lay between the germline ends. CDR3 in amino acids: CSAHRGAAEAFF. Here the CDR3 DNA reads TGCAGCGCACACCGGGGGGCCGCTGAAGCTTTCTTT.

CDR3 nucleotide sequence: TGCGCCAGCAGCTTGGCCGGGACAGGGGTGGGCACTGAAGCTTTCTTT. It encodes CASSLAGTGVGTEAFF. The chain joins TRBV5-1 to TRBJ1-1; 10 bases are shared with TRBD1. This CDR3 contains 16 residues. After removal of 0 bases from V and 4 bases from J, the junction contained 6 bases not matched to a gene. Looked up from germline, CDR1 is SGHRS and CDR2 is YFSETQ.

The rearrangement joins TRBV19 to TRBJ2-1; TRBD1 is a possible D gene (5 bases). The V and J ends lost 0 bases and 5 bases respectively, with 8 bases between them. From germline, CDR1 is LNHDA and CDR2 SQIVND (reference sequence). The CDR3 has 14 residues. The CDR3 here is CASSIDAGNNEQFF. The CDR3 DNA reads as TGTGCCAGTAGTATAGACGCAGGGAACAATGAGCAGTTCTTC. Based on the CDR3 plus reference TRBV19 and TRBJ2-1, the full variable domain is DGGITQSPKYLFRKEGQNVTLSCEQNLNHDAMYWYRQDPGQGLRLIYYSQIVNDFQKGDIAEGYSVSREKKESFPLTVTSAQKNPTAFYLCASSIDAGNNEQFFGPGTRLTVL.

The chain is built from TRBV30 and TRBJ2-1; D perhaps matches TRBD2 (6 bases). The CDR3 loop spans 17 amino acids. The ends were cut back, 0 bases at V and 3 bases at J, with 18 bases in the middle. The germline gives CDR1 GTSNPN, CDR2 SVGIG (reference sequence). CDR3 DNA: TGTGCCTGGAGTGTACCCCTGAGGCGGAGGGACTACAATGAGCAGTTCTTC. As protein: CAWSVPLRRRDYNEQFF.

This clone was seen a single time. V is TRBV23-1 and J is TRBJ1-3; D is undetermined. TRBV23-1 qualifies as an ORF whose function is uncertain. The CDR3 covers 18 residues. Trimming removed 7 bases from V and 0 bases from J, with 22 bases in between. CDR3 region: CASIPLFNRWSSGNTIYF. Written as DNA, the CDR3 is TGCGCCAGCATTCCGTTATTCAATCGCTGGAGCTCTGGAAACACCATATATTTT.

The J gene is TRBJ2-7, the V gene TRBV7-8; the match to TRBD1 covers 8 bases. J gave up 1 base and V 5 bases, and 13 bases lay outside the gene matches. CDR3 size: 17 residues. The germline V gene has CDR1 SGHVS and CDR2 FQNEAQ. The CDR3, as DNA: TGTGCCAGCAGCCCCCACCCGACAGGGGATTGGTCCTACGAGCAGTACTTC. Its translation: CASSPHPTGDWSYEQYF.